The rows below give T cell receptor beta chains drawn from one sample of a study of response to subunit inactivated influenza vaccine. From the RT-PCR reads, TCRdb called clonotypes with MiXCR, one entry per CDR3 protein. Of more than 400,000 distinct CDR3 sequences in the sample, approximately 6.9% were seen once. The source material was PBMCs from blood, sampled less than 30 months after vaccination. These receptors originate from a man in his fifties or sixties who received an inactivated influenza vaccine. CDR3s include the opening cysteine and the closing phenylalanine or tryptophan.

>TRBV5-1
CASSFIAGSSYEQYF
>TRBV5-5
CASSLDPGRPYEQYF
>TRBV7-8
CASSQYRTPGGDEQFF
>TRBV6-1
CASSRSQGAEQYF
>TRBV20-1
CSALYPGTHEQYF
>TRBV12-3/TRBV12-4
CASSLGVARENIQYF
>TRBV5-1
CASSYGHGKETQYF
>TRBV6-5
CASSYSMASGNHEQYF
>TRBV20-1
CSARLPGPLPRGYF
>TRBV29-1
CSVEVWGTEYNEQFF
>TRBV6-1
CASRSLAGVKQYF
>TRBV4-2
CASSITSAGGPYEQYF
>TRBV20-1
CSASWGGGRSNQPQHF
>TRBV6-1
CASGREFGSNQPQHF
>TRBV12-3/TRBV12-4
CASRPGGRTEAFF
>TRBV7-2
CASSYLPDQPQHF
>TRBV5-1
CASSLGPRTSGNTGELFF
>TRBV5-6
CASSAGTGLSYNEQFF
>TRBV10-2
CASMPEGGGETQYF
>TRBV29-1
CSVAASQRGATDTQYF
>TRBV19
CASREGRMAKNIQYF
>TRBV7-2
CASSLSSGVGETQYF
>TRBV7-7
CASSSAANTGELLF
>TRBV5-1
CASSSGTPQESQYF
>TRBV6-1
CASSENLETQYF
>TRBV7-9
CASSLGFEQGETQYF
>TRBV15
CATSREYQETQYF
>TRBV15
CATSSGAASGNTIYF
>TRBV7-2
CASRPAGTENEQFF
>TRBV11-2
CASSFALDLSSTDTQYF
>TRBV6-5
CASSHLAGRGGSPLHF
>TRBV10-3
CAIRDSGSTGELFF
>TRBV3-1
CASSPRSARYSPLHF
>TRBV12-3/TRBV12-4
CASSLGLAITDTQYF
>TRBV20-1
CSAQIPGQGSETQYF
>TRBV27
CASSFPPWSINTEAFF
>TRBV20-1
CSARPGGSGYTF
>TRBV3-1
CASGYGASYNEQFF
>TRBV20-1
CSAPDLGETQYF
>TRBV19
CASSTPGYYGYTF
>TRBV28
CASIPGQGNYGYTF
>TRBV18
CASSHQGWNSPLHF
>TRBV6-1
CASRGTVNEKLFF
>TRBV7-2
CASSLEWDSELDTQYF
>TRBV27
CASSLRWASNYGYTF
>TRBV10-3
CAIRGGGGQETQYF
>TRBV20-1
CSATSDLAGGSKNIQYF
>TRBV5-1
CASSSLARGEQFF
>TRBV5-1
CASSLAGGWDTEAFF
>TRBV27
CASRTTWGEQYF
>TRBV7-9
CASSARRTGQETQYF
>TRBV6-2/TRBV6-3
CASSYRGRGPDTQYF
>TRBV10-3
CATRDRASYEQYF
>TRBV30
CAWNRGVPDTQYF
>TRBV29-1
CSVDFQGPGNTIYF
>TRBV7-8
CASSFPGNTIYF
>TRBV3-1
CASSQRETGADIQYF
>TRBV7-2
CASSLGGSEIYEQYF